Listed here are 13 T cell receptor beta chains from one sample, sequenced in a study of control samples from healthy donors and cancer patients. The method was immunoSEQ multiplex PCR; TCRdb's version includes in-frame clones alone and lacks a portion of them. The sample has 400,000 to 450,000 clones, 75% to 95% seen once. Sequencing was performed on PBMCs. The receptors stem from a middle-aged man with head and neck cancer.

The rearrangement links TRBV30 to TRBJ1-1; TRBD1 agrees at 7 bases. This CDR3 contains 17 residues. The V and J ends lost 1 base and 1 base, in that order; junction bases with no gene match: 12. Per germline, CDR1 GTSNPN and CDR2 SVGIG (reference sequence). The CDR3 loop is CAWSGQAAGTENTEAFF. The CDR3 DNA reads as TGTGCCTGGAGTGGACAAGCCGCCGGGACAGAGAACACTGAAGCTTTCTTT.

There are a few counts of this clone. The chain joins TRBV6-5 to TRBJ1-5; D is perhaps TRBD1 (6 bases). V was trimmed by 4 bases and J by 0 bases, leaving 10 bases between them. This CDR3 has 15 residues. Per the germline V gene, CDR1 is MNHEY and CDR2 is SVGAGI. The CDR3 region is CASSSTGDSNQPQHF. For the CDR3, the DNA is TGTGCCAGCAGTTCGACAGGAGATAGCAATCAGCCCCAGCATTTT.

The V gene is TRBV27, the J gene TRBJ2-2, with TRBD2 matching 7 bases. This CDR3 has 15 amino acids. Germline loops: CDR1 MNHEY, CDR2 SMNVEV (reference sequence). V dropped 4 bases and J dropped 5; count of bases not matched to a gene: 7. The CDR3 here is CASSSSAGRTGELFF. In nucleotides, the CDR3 is TGTGCCAGCAGTTCCTCAGCGGGGCGGACCGGGGAGCTGTTTTTT.

J is TRBJ2-1 and V is TRBV14; D remains ambiguous. This CDR3 has 15 amino acids. The V end was cut by 0 bases, the J end by 8 bases, with 14 bases between. Looked up from germline, CDR1 is SGHDN and CDR2 is FVKESK. CDR3 sequence (DNA): TGTGCCAGCAGCCAAGATGGCTCCCGAGGCGATGAGCAGTTCTTC. Protein sequence: CASSQDGSRGDEQFF. The entire variable domain, with the rest obtained from reference TRBV14 and TRBJ2-1, is as follows: EAGVTQFPSHSVIEKGQTVTLRCDPISGHDNLYWYRRVMGKEIKFLLHFVKESKQDESGMPNNRFLAERTGGTYSTLKVQPAELEDSGVYFCASSQDGSRGDEQFFGPGTRLTVL.

The V call is TRBV7-3, the J call TRBJ2-1, with TRBD2 identical over 7 bases. The CDR3 length is 17 residues. Germline-derived CDR1 and CDR2 are SGHTA and FQGTGA. Trimming removed 2 bases from V and 4 bases from J; junction bases left unmatched: 11. CDR3 coding DNA: TGTGCCAGCAGCTTAGAAAGAGGCGGGAGAGCTTACAATGAGCAGTTCTTC. It codes for CASSLERGGRAYNEQFF. The full variable domain, completed using reference TRBV7-3 and TRBJ2-1, is GAGVSQTPSNKVTEKGKYVELRCDPISGHTALYWYRQSLGQGPEFLIYFQGTGAADDSGLPNDRFFAVRPEGSVSTLKIQRTERGDSAVYLCASSLERGGRAYNEQFFGPGTRLTVL.

The gene calls are TRBV28 and TRBJ1-2, with D possibly being TRBD1 (6 bases). Germline V gene sequence: CDR1 MDHEN, CDR2 SYDVKM. This CDR3 region has 15 residues. The V gene lost 2 bases and the J gene lost 2 bases, with 12 bases spanning the gap. The CDR3: CASSLTGRDNYGYTF. CDR3 sequence (DNA): TGTGCCAGCAGTTTAACAGGGAGGGACAACTATGGCTACACCTTC.

This CDR3 is CASSQGREKLFF. The CDR3, as DNA: TGCGCCAGCAGCCAAGGGCGGGAAAAACTGTTTTTT. The chain recombines TRBV4-3 with TRBJ1-4; the D is unclear. This CDR3 is built from 12 residues. Looked up from germline, CDR1 is LGHNA and CDR2 is YSLEER. The V end was cut by 1 base, the J end by 8 bases, with 5 bases between.

CDR3 coding DNA: TGTGCCAGTAGTATGGGGACAGGGGCCTTAACGGGTGTCTCCTACGAGCAGTACTTC. This sequence encodes CASSMGTGALTGVSYEQYF. The chain employs TRBV19 and TRBJ2-7; 10 bases agree with TRBD1. The CDR3 has 19 amino acids. The V gene end was trimmed by 3 bases and the J gene end by 0 bases; junction bases not matched to a gene: 14. CDR1 is LNHDA and CDR2 is SQIVND in the germline V gene (reference sequence). Looking up the rest from reference TRBV19 and TRBJ2-7 gives the full variable domain: DGGITQSPKYLFRKEGQNVTLSCEQNLNHDAMYWYRQDPGQGLRLIYYSQIVNDFQKGDIAEGYSVSREKKESFPLTVTSAQKNPTAFYLCASSMGTGALTGVSYEQYFGPGTRLTVT.

V usage is TRBV27 and J usage is TRBJ1-1; D is perhaps TRBD1 (5 bases). This CDR3 is 14 amino acids long. The germline V gene has CDR1 MNHEY and CDR2 SMNVEV (reference sequence). V was clipped by 2 bases and J by 8 bases, with 15 bases between them. CDR3 sequence (DNA): TGTGCCAGCAGTTTACAGGGCGGCGTCTCGGAAGCTTTCTTT. Translating gives CASSLQGGVSEAFF.

Comment on this clone: Other DNA sequences within the sample encode an identical CDR3. The V call is TRBV3-1 (or the pseudogene TRBV3-2), the J call TRBJ2-7; D unresolved. CDR1 is LGHDT and CDR2 is YNNKEL in the germline V gene (reference sequence). There are 11 residues in the CDR3. Trimming took 4 bases from V and 4 from J, leaving 5 bases between them. The CDR3: CASSLSYEQYF. DNA for the CDR3: TGTGCCAGCAGCCTTTCGTACGAGCAGTACTTC.

J is TRBJ2-2 and V is TRBV13, with a weak D call TRBD2 (6 bases). Germline-derived CDR1 and CDR2 are PRHDT and FYEKMQ (reference sequence). V was clipped by 4 bases and J by 1 base, with 19 bases between them. The CDR3 totals 18 residues. CDR3 amino acids: CASSSRGWGGVNTGELFF. The CDR3 nucleotides are TGTGCCAGCAGCTCCCGGGGGTGGGGCGGGGTGAACACCGGGGAGCTGTTTTTT.

In regard to this clone: The sample contains more than one DNA sequence encoding this CDR3. The J gene is TRBJ1-2, the V gene TRBV28; D is ambiguous. Germline assignment: CDR1 MDHEN and CDR2 SYDVKM. Deletions cut 2 bases from V and 0 bases from J, with 4 bases between. This CDR3 comprises 13 residues. The CDR3 is CASSLTANYGYTF. In DNA, the CDR3 is TGTGCCAGCAGTTTAACGGCTAACTATGGCTACACCTTC.

This clone is a singleton in its sample. The chain is built from TRBV6-1 and TRBJ1-5; D uncertain. This CDR3 region has 13 residues. Germline lookup yields CDR1 MNHNS and CDR2 SASEGT. Trimming pared 3 bases from V and 1 base from J, leaving 4 bases between. The CDR3: CASSDTSNQPQHF. The CDR3 DNA is TGTGCCAGCAGTGATACGAGCAATCAGCCCCAGCATTTT.